These T cell receptor beta chains were read from a single sample in a study of blood T cell repertoires in COVID-19. Sequenced by immunoSEQ multiplex PCR; TCRdb stores in-frame clones only, minus some. The sample comprises 50,000 to 55,000 clones, approximately 90% of which are singletons, and 4% rests with the top ten. Sequencing input: peripheral blood. Source of these receptors: a man aged 45-60 years with acute or convalescent COVID-19. CDR3s include the opening cysteine and the closing phenylalanine or tryptophan. A clone size is listed for some rows: how often the clone was seen (once, few, many), or a class if it is expanded.

J gene: TRBJ1-6; clone size: -; V gene: TRBV20-1; CDR3 length: 13; CDR3 protein: CSASGSVNSPLHF
J gene: TRBJ2-7; clone size: few; V gene: TRBV7-8; CDR3 length: 13; CDR3 protein: CASSVDISYEQYF
J gene: TRBJ2-1; clone size: once; V gene: TRBV11-3; CDR3 length: 16; CDR3 protein: CASSLGLAGGSNEQFF
J gene: TRBJ1-6; clone size: -; V gene: TRBV2; CDR3 length: 14; CDR3 protein: CASSVRGSNSPLHF
J gene: TRBJ1-4; clone size: few; V gene: TRBV5-5; CDR3 length: 15; CDR3 protein: CASSLTGGGDEKLFF
J gene: TRBJ1-2; clone size: once; V gene: TRBV30; CDR3 length: 18; CDR3 protein: CAWSNANGGGRALFGYTF
J gene: TRBJ2-6; clone size: once; V gene: TRBV7-3; CDR3 length: 15; CDR3 protein: CASSSEGAGANVLTF
J gene: TRBJ2-7; clone size: -; V gene: TRBV6-5; CDR3 length: 16; CDR3 protein: CASSYSSGTGFIEQYF
J gene: TRBJ2-3; clone size: -; V gene: TRBV28; CDR3 length: 16; CDR3 protein: CASGLASSGATDTQYF
J gene: TRBJ2-6; clone size: -; V gene: TRBV7-2; CDR3 length: 14; CDR3 protein: CASSLTTGANVLTF
J gene: TRBJ1-1; clone size: -; V gene: TRBV27; CDR3 length: 14; CDR3 protein: CASSPERGSTEAFF
J gene: TRBJ1-2; clone size: once; V gene: TRBV28; CDR3 length: 9; CDR3 protein: CASGHDLFF
J gene: TRBJ2-5; clone size: -; V gene: TRBV11-3; CDR3 length: 14; CDR3 protein: CASSLAREWETQYF
J gene: TRBJ2-5; clone size: -; V gene: TRBV5-1; CDR3 length: 14; CDR3 protein: CASGPGTGEETQYF
J gene: TRBJ2-3; clone size: -; V gene: TRBV6-5; CDR3 length: 14; CDR3 protein: CATKRQGSTDTQYF
J gene: TRBJ2-3; clone size: -; V gene: TRBV7-6; CDR3 length: 18; CDR3 protein: CASSLAGTSGGNTDTQYF
J gene: TRBJ1-2; clone size: -; V gene: TRBV21-1; CDR3 length: 17; CDR3 protein: CASSKKDRGDSNYGYTF
J gene: TRBJ2-2; clone size: medium-sized; V gene: TRBV19; CDR3 length: 17; CDR3 protein: CASRSPRGQGAGGELFF
J gene: TRBJ2-5; clone size: -; V gene: TRBV28; CDR3 length: 15; CDR3 protein: CASSLISGGAQTQYF
J gene: TRBJ2-3; clone size: -; V gene: TRBV30; CDR3 length: 14; CDR3 protein: CAWRPSGILYTQYF
J gene: TRBJ1-1; clone size: -; V gene: TRBV28; CDR3 length: 14; CDR3 protein: CASSWSGGETEAFF
J gene: TRBJ1-1; clone size: -; V gene: TRBV2; CDR3 length: 15; CDR3 protein: CASSEWAGWGTEAFF
J gene: TRBJ2-5; clone size: -; V gene: TRBV19; CDR3 length: 10; CDR3 protein: CARLEETQYF
J gene: TRBJ1-3; clone size: -; V gene: TRBV19; CDR3 length: 14; CDR3 protein: CASPSTGEGNTIYF
J gene: TRBJ1-2; clone size: -; V gene: TRBV29-1; CDR3 length: 14; CDR3 protein: CSVESGQGLAGYTF
J gene: TRBJ1-6; clone size: -; V gene: TRBV14; CDR3 length: 16; CDR3 protein: CASSQMSGTANSPLHF
J gene: TRBJ2-7; clone size: -; V gene: TRBV18; CDR3 length: 12; CDR3 protein: CASTSGSYEQYF
J gene: TRBJ1-2; clone size: -; V gene: TRBV6-1; CDR3 length: 14; CDR3 protein: CASSEVHGGRGYTF
J gene: TRBJ1-2; clone size: -; V gene: TRBV28; CDR3 length: 14; CDR3 protein: CASSITTGNYGYTF
J gene: TRBJ1-2; clone size: -; V gene: TRBV18; CDR3 length: 14; CDR3 protein: CASSLGQKRDGYTF
J gene: TRBJ2-2; clone size: -; V gene: TRBV28; CDR3 length: 13; CDR3 protein: CASSSHNPGELFF
J gene: TRBJ2-5; clone size: -; V gene: TRBV5-4; CDR3 length: 15; CDR3 protein: CASSRRDNVGETQYF
J gene: TRBJ2-7; clone size: -; V gene: TRBV5-5; CDR3 length: 17; CDR3 protein: CASSSRSPTGATYEQYF
J gene: TRBJ2-7; clone size: -; V gene: TRBV5-4; CDR3 length: 14; CDR3 protein: CASSPTGGLAEQYF
J gene: TRBJ2-5; clone size: -; V gene: TRBV29-1; CDR3 length: 13; CDR3 protein: CSVDPHRAETQYF